What follows is one T cell receptor (beta chain) and its context. Clones were sequenced by immunoSEQ multiplex PCR, and TCRdb holds only the in-frame ones, with some missing. The sample lists more than 65,000 clones; 75% to 85% were seen once. This CDR3 has 13 residues. Trimming took 8 bases from V and 7 from J, leaving 15 bases between them. CDR1 is MNHEY and CDR2 is SMNVEV in the germline V gene (reference sequence). These data belong to a study of T cell clones after liver transplantation. This chain connects TRBV27 to TRBJ2-1; D is ambiguous. The origin of this receptor is a human patient who received a liver transplant. Some T cells may trace back to the graft donor. The sample here was CD4+ T cells from blood, taken 12 months after liver transplant. The CDR3 loop reads CASGDRFRNEQFF. The DNA of the CDR3 is TGTGCCAGCGGCGACCGTTTTCGGAATGAGCAGTTCTTC.